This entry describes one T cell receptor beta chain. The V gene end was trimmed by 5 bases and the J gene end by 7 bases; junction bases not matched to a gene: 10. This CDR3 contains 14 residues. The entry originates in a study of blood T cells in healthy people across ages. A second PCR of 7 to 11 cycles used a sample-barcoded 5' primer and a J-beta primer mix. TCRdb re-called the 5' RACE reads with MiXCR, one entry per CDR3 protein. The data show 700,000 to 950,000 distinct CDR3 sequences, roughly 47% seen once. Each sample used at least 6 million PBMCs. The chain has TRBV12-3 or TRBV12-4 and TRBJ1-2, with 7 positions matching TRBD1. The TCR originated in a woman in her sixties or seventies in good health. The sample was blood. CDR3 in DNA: TGTGCCAGCAGTACCTCGAAGGGGGCGGGTGGCTACACCTTC. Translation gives CASSTSKGAGGYTF.